What follows are 27 T cell receptor beta chains derived from one specimen sequenced in a study of beta chain features in type 1 diabetes. General study findings and limits: In all four CD4+ subsets, TCRB CDR3 length was significantly, moderately reduced in type 1 diabetes.

Of the isolated RNA, all was reverse transcribed, and so the sequenced material was expressed TCRB transcripts. Here immunoSEQ multiplex PCR was the method, and the copy in TCRdb shows in-frame clones only, minus some. Here the sample spans more than 250,000 clones, 13% to 15% being singletons. The antigens for these receptors are not known. Sequenced: naive CD4+ T cells from blood. These receptors came from a man younger than 45 with type 1 diabetes.

The genes are TRBV2 and TRBJ1-4; D gene unclear. This CDR3 spans 15 amino acids. Per the germline V gene, CDR1 is SNHLY and CDR2 is FYNNEI. The germline V and J ends were trimmed by 0 bases and 3 bases, with 8 bases remaining between them. The CDR3 sequence: CASSEAAIANEKLFF. In DNA, the CDR3 is TGTGCCAGCAGTGAAGCGGCAATCGCTAATGAAAAACTGTTTTTT.

DNA of the CDR3: TGTGCCAGCAGCTTAAACGCGGGATCAGAGACCCAGTACTTC. Protein product: CASSLNAGSETQYF. The chain is built from TRBV7-2 and TRBJ2-5, with D perhaps matching TRBD2 (6 bases). Germline CDR1 reads SGHTA; CDR2 reads FQGNSA. V was clipped by 2 bases and J by 4 bases, with 11 bases between them. The CDR3 is made up of 14 amino acids.

The chain carries TRBV27 and TRBJ2-7; TRBD2 is a possible D gene (6 bases). Per the germline V gene, CDR1 is MNHEY and CDR2 is SMNVEV (reference sequence). This CDR3 is built from 15 residues. V shed 6 bases and J shed 3 bases, with 18 bases lying between them. As DNA, the CDR3 is TGTGCCAGCAGCCACCCCGGGGGTGGGAACTACGAGCAGTACTTC. Its protein is CASSHPGGGNYEQYF.

A few counts support this clone. This sequence joins TRBV5-6 and TRBJ2-1, with D perhaps matching TRBD2 (6 bases). The V end lost 4 bases, the J end lost 0 bases, and 11 bases lay between the germline ends. Germline V gives CDR1 SGHDT, CDR2 YYEEEE. The CDR3 is made up of 15 amino acids. For the CDR3, the DNA is TGTGCCAGCAGCGGGACTCACCTCTCCTACAATGAGCAGTTCTTC. Its translation: CASSGTHLSYNEQFF. Full variable domain (missing parts from reference TRBV5-6 and TRBJ2-1): DAGVTQSPTHLIKTRGQQVTLRCSPKSGHDTVSWYQQALGQGPQFIFQYYEEEERQRGNFPDRFSGHQFPNYSSELNVNALLLGDSALYLCASSGTHLSYNEQFFGPGTRLTVL.

The V call is TRBV7-6, the J call TRBJ2-7; TRBD1 matches 8 bases. V was clipped by 5 bases and J by 4 bases; unmatched bases: 22. Germline-derived CDR1 and CDR2 are SGHVS and FNYEAQ. CDR3 length: 19 amino acids. CDR3 residues: CASSPVSPISGGAGYEQYF. CDR3 DNA sequence: TGTGCCAGCAGCCCCGTGTCTCCCATCTCAGGGGGCGCGGGTTACGAGCAGTACTTC.

Only a few counts were recorded for this clone. The chain recombines TRBV7-2 with TRBJ2-3; possibly TRBD2 for D (5 bases). Trimming left V 4 bases short and J 2 bases short, with 10 bases between. The germline V gene encodes CDR1 SGHTA and CDR2 FQGNSA. CDR3 size: 14 residues. The CDR3 reads CASSSTTHTDTQYF. The CDR3, as DNA: TGTGCCAGCAGCTCGACTACCCACACAGATACGCAGTATTTT.

This clone has only a few counts. V gene TRBV7-9 combines with J gene TRBJ2-5; 10 bases map to TRBD2. The germline gives CDR1 SEHNR, CDR2 FQNEAQ (reference sequence). J gave up 5 bases and V 4 bases, and 7 bases lay outside the gene matches. The CDR3 has 15 amino acids. This CDR3 reads CASSSLAGGRETQYF. The CDR3 coding sequence is TGTGCCAGCAGCTCTTTAGCGGGAGGCCGGGAGACCCAGTACTTC.

This clone appeared a few times. This chain uses TRBV16 with TRBJ2-5, with 7 bases that match TRBD2. The ends lost 0 bases at V and 5 bases at J; junction bases unmatched: 3. The CDR3 runs 14 residues. Germline V gene data show CDR1 as KGHSY and CDR2 as FQNENV. The CDR3 sequence: CASSQSKGGETQYF. CDR3 sequence (DNA): TGTGCCAGCAGCCAATCGAAGGGAGGGGAGACCCAGTACTTC.

The V gene is TRBV19, the J gene TRBJ2-1; 7 bases are shared with TRBD2. This CDR3 is 14 amino acids long. Germline CDR1 is LNHDA and CDR2 is SQIVND (reference sequence). The J segment lost 9 bases and the V segment lost 5 bases, leaving 10 bases of the junction unmatched. The CDR3 coding sequence is TGTGCCAGTAGTTACGGACTAGAGGTTAGTGAGCAGTTCTTC. Its protein is CASSYGLEVSEQFF.

The V gene is TRBV19, the J gene TRBJ1-5; D gene ambiguous. The CDR3 sequence is 16 residues long. Trimming shortened V by 5 bases and J by 7 bases, and 21 bases separated the two germline ends. The germline V gene encodes CDR1 LNHDA and CDR2 SQIVND (reference sequence). The CDR3 region is CASSPSGGRDRQPQHF. DNA of the CDR3: TGTGCCAGTAGTCCGTCGGGAGGGAGGGATAGACAGCCCCAGCATTTT.

This clone has more than one count but fewer than ten. The rearrangement links TRBV5-1 to TRBJ2-2, with 9 positions matching TRBD2. This CDR3 region has 16 residues. V lost 3 bases and J lost 1; bases outside the gene matches: 4. Germline loops: CDR1 SGHRS, CDR2 YFSETQ. The chain's CDR3 is CASSYSGSRNTGELFF. Here the CDR3 DNA reads TGCGCCAGCAGCTATAGCGGGAGCCGGAACACCGGGGAGCTGTTTTTT.

V is TRBV6-1 and J is TRBJ1-1, with D maybe TRBD1 (6 bases). The CDR3 totals 12 residues. Trimming took 6 bases from V and 8 from J, leaving 13 bases between them. Per germline, CDR1 MNHNS and CDR2 SASEGT. CDR3 DNA: TGTGCCAGCAGCCAGGACGACAGGGAAGCTTTCTTT. Residues: CASSQDDREAFF.

This clone has just a few counts. The V and J genes are TRBV7-9 and TRBJ2-1; D perhaps matches TRBD1 (7 bases). Germline V CDR1 and CDR2: SEHNR, FQNEAQ (reference sequence). V lost 4 bases and J lost 7, with 17 bases in between. The CDR3 extends over 15 amino acids. CDR3 nucleotides: TGTGCCAGCAGCTCACAAGGAGGGGGCATGAATGAGCAGTTCTTC. Amino acid sequence: CASSSQGGGMNEQFF.

The rearrangement joins TRBV5-1 to TRBJ2-5, with 8 bases that match TRBD1. Germline CDR1 and CDR2: SGHRS and YFSETQ. Unmatched junction bases numbered 4, after V lost 4 bases and J lost 5 bases. The CDR3 is 13 residues long. This chain's CDR3 is CASSDDRGETQYF. The CDR3 bases are TGCGCCAGCAGCGATGACAGGGGTGAGACCCAGTACTTC.

The chain recombines TRBV18 with TRBJ2-7, with 9 bases fitting TRBD2. CDR3 length: 14 residues. Germline V lookup: CDR1 KGHSH, CDR2 LQKENI. V was pared by 3 bases and J by 5 bases, with 5 bases of the junction left unmatched. The CDR3 is CASSPGLAANEQYF. CDR3 sequence (DNA): TGTGCCAGCTCACCGGGACTAGCCGCAAACGAGCAGTACTTC.

This chain connects TRBV9 to TRBJ2-5, with 8 bases aligning to TRBD1. Per germline, CDR1 SGDLS and CDR2 YYNGEE. J lost 4 bases, V lost 3 bases, and 8 bases had no gene match. The CDR3 is 15 residues long. CDR3 nucleotide sequence: TGTGCCAGCAGCGCCTTTCTCGGACAGGGAGAGACCCAGTACTTC. As protein: CASSAFLGQGETQYF.

This clone occurred a few times. The gene calls are TRBV7-3 and TRBJ2-2; a weak D match, TRBD2 (5 bases). V was cut by 1 base and J by 0 bases, with 9 bases left in between. The length of the CDR3 is 16 residues. Germline V gene data show CDR1 as SGHTA and CDR2 as FQGTGA. CDR3 sequence reads: CASSLNPGSNTGELFF. As DNA, the CDR3 is TGTGCCAGCAGCTTAAATCCGGGGTCGAACACCGGGGAGCTGTTTTTT.

This rearrangement joins TRBV6-1 to TRBJ2-6, with TRBD2 identical over 9 bases. The CDR3 spans 16 residues. Germline assignment: CDR1 MNHNS and CDR2 SASEGT. The ends lost 4 bases at V and 6 bases at J; junction bases unmatched: 7. The CDR3 sequence: CASSASGMGVANVLTF. The CDR3 DNA is TGTGCCAGCAGTGCTAGCGGGATGGGGGTGGCCAACGTCCTGACTTTC.

There are a few counts of this clone. The genes are TRBV29-1 and TRBJ2-5, with TRBD2 as a possible D gene (6 bases). Germline assignment: CDR1 SQVTM and CDR2 ANQGSEA. The CDR3 contains 12 residues. Trimming stripped 4 bases from V and 5 bases from J, with 11 bases between. The CDR3 nucleotides read TGCAGCGTTGTGGGAGGACGGGAGACCCAGTACTTC. It specifies CSVVGGRETQYF. Based on the CDR3 plus reference TRBV29-1 and TRBJ2-5, the full variable domain is SAVISQKPSRDICQRGTSLTIQCQVDSQVTMMFWYRQQPGQSLTLIATANQGSEATYESGFVIDKFPISRPNLTFSTLTVSNMSPEDSSIYLCSVVGGRETQYFGPGTRLLVL.

The chain carries TRBV28 and TRBJ2-3; a possible D gene is TRBD2 (6 bases). Deletions cut 5 bases from V and 0 bases from J, with 12 bases between. From germline, CDR1 is MDHEN and CDR2 SYDVKM. CDR3 size: 15 residues. CDR3: CASSPLSGSTDTQYF. As DNA, the CDR3 is TGTGCCAGCAGTCCGCTGAGCGGGAGCACAGATACGCAGTATTTT.

This clone was observed a few times. The chain combines TRBV18 with TRBJ2-1; D is uncertain. The CDR3 has 15 amino acids. The ends were cut back, 6 bases at V and 8 bases at J, with 20 bases in the middle. Germline V lookup: CDR1 KGHSH, CDR2 LQKENI. CDR3 sequence reads: CASSPGLASLDEQFF. As DNA, the CDR3 is TGTGCCAGCTCCCCCGGGTTAGCTTCGTTGGATGAGCAGTTCTTC.

The chain carries TRBV7-2 and TRBJ2-7; D ambiguous. The CDR3 is 14 amino acids. The germline gives CDR1 SGHTA, CDR2 FQGNSA. The V gene lost 0 bases and the J gene lost 1 base, with 7 bases spanning the gap. The CDR3 nucleotides read TGTGCCAGCAGCTTAGCTCGCAGATCCTACGAGCAGTACTTC. Protein sequence: CASSLARRSYEQYF.

The chain couples TRBV6-1 to TRBJ2-5; D not certain. Trimming pared 2 bases from V and 4 bases from J, leaving 5 bases between. CDR1 is MNHNS and CDR2 is SASEGT in the germline V gene. The CDR3 has 12 residues. CDR3 DNA: TGTGCCAGCAGTGAACCCCGAGAGACCCAGTACTTC. It translates to CASSEPRETQYF.

This clone appeared a few times. This chain links TRBV5-4 with TRBJ2-1, with a possible D match to TRBD2 (6 bases). The V gene's germline CDR1 is SGHNT and CDR2 YYREEE (reference sequence). The CDR3 extends over 16 amino acids. V was shortened by 0 bases and J by 11 bases, with 21 bases between the two germline ends. CDR3 coding DNA: TGTGCCAGCAGCTTGGCTAGGACCGGGACTCATTCAAAGCAGTTCTTC. This sequence encodes CASSLARTGTHSKQFF.

This clone was detected only a few times. The rearrangement links TRBV4-2 to TRBJ1-2; no definite D call. Germline-derived CDR1 and CDR2 are LGHNA and YNFKEQ. The CDR3 consists of 13 residues. With 2 bases removed from V and 7 bases from J, the gap between germline ends came to 11 bases. The CDR3 loop reads CASSQTTGTGYTF. The CDR3 DNA reads as TGTGCCAGCAGCCAAACAACGGGAACTGGCTACACCTTC.

The chain carries TRBV2 and TRBJ1-5; D is uncertain. This CDR3 region has 16 residues. Germline V gene sequence: CDR1 SNHLY, CDR2 FYNNEI. Trimming removed 0 bases at V and 1 base at J, with 10 bases between. CDR3 amino acids: CASSEASGWSNQPQHF. The CDR3 nucleotides read TGTGCCAGCAGTGAAGCCTCGGGGTGGAGCAATCAGCCCCAGCATTTT.

This clone was seen only once. The V and J genes are TRBV6-6 and TRBJ2-1; 9 bases are a match to TRBD2. V trimming: 8 bases; J trimming: 5 bases; junction bases outside the gene matches: 7. Germline loops: CDR1 MNHNY, CDR2 SVGAGI (reference sequence). This CDR3 contains 14 residues. CDR3 in amino acids: CASGLAGSNNEQFF. CDR3 nucleotide sequence: TGTGCCAGCGGCCTAGCGGGGAGTAACAATGAGCAGTTCTTC.